Shown below are 18 T cell receptor beta chains from a single sample sequenced in a study of identical twins. TCRdb reanalysed the 5' RACE reads using MiXCR and keeps one entry per CDR3 protein. The data contain around 1.7 million distinct CDR3 sequences, less than 35% of them singletons. The sample comprised cord blood. The source is a newborn girl in good health.

A few counts support this clonotype. This chain uses TRBV5-1 with TRBJ2-7, with 7 bases that match TRBD1. Germline trimming cut 5 bases from V and 3 bases from J; bases unmatched to any gene: 8. CDR1 is SGHRS, CDR2 YFSETQ, per germline. The CDR3 consists of 14 residues. The CDR3 region has the DNA TGCGCCAGCAGACCGACAGGGACCAGCTACGAGCAGTACTTC. Amino acids: CASRPTGTSYEQYF.

The chain combines TRBV27 with TRBJ2-5, with 9 bases fitting TRBD1. CDR1 is MNHEY, CDR2 SMNVEV, per germline (reference sequence). The V gene end was trimmed by 11 bases and the J gene end by 11 bases; junction bases not matched to a gene: 18. The CDR3 consists of 14 residues. The CDR3 sequence: CAGARDRVYNEQYF. The CDR3 nucleotides read TGTGCCGGCGCCCGGGACAGGGTTTACAATGAGCAGTACTTC.

V is TRBV24-1 and J is TRBJ2-3, with unresolved D. The CDR3 has 16 residues. V lost 4 bases to trimming and J lost 3 bases, with 16 bases between them. The germline V gene encodes CDR1 KGHDR and CDR2 SFDVKD. CDR3 DNA: TGTGCCACCAGTGACCCTTACCTCATGGCAACAGATACGCAGTATTTT. This codes for CATSDPYLMATDTQYF.

This clonotype was found many times. The CDR3 region has the DNA TGTGCCAGCAGGCAACTTGCAACTAATGAAAAACTGTTTTTT. It is translated as CASRQLATNEKLFF. This chain uses TRBV12-3 or TRBV12-4 with TRBJ1-4; no definite D call. This CDR3 contains 14 residues. V lost 6 bases and J 0 bases, leaving 8 bases between the germline ends.

At least ten counts were recorded for this clonotype. This chain links TRBV5-6 with TRBJ1-2; D is unresolved. Trimming left V 2 bases short and J 5 bases short, with 7 bases between. CDR3 length: 12 amino acids. Germline loops: CDR1 SGHDT, CDR2 YYEEEE. The CDR3 reads CASSFDPYGYTF. CDR3 bases: TGTGCCAGCAGCTTTGACCCTTATGGCTACACCTTC.

This clonotype was recorded a few times. V gene TRBV13 combines with J gene TRBJ2-7; 8 nucleotides align to TRBD2. The length of the CDR3 is 15 residues. The ends lost 3 bases at V and 4 bases at J; junction bases unmatched: 8. Germline lookup yields CDR1 PRHDT and CDR2 FYEKMQ (reference sequence). Here the CDR3 DNA reads TGTGCCAGCAGCTTTGGGACTAGGGGGAAATACGAGCAGTACTTC. The encoded protein is CASSFGTRGKYEQYF. Full variable domain (remainder filled in from reference TRBV13 and TRBJ2-7): AAGVIQSPRHLIKEKRETATLKCYPIPRHDTVYWYQQGPGQDPQFLISFYEKMQSDKGSIPDRFSAQQFSDYHSELNMSSLELGDSALYFCASSFGTRGKYEQYFGPGTRLTVT.

The rearrangement uses TRBV10-2 and TRBJ1-6, with D possibly TRBD1 on 5 matching bases. The CDR3 runs 14 residues. The V gene lost 4 bases and the J gene lost 5 bases, with 9 bases spanning the gap. The germline V gene encodes CDR1 WSHSY and CDR2 SAAADI. This CDR3 is CASSGRANNSPLHF. DNA of the CDR3: TGCGCCAGCAGTGGCAGGGCTAATAATTCACCCCTCCACTTT.

This clonotype was counted between two and nine times. This sequence joins TRBV9 and TRBJ2-1; 9 bases are shared with TRBD2. The junction had 10 bases not matched to a gene; V was cut back by 4 bases and J by 5 bases. There are 16 residues in the CDR3. The germline V gene has CDR1 SGDLS and CDR2 YYNGEE. The CDR3 DNA sequence: TGTGCCAGCAGCCCCCGTAGCGGGAGATCCCACAATGAGCAGTTCTTC. It translates to CASSPRSGRSHNEQFF.

The chain recombines TRBV28 with TRBJ2-4; TRBD2 agrees at 12 bases. CDR1 is MDHEN, CDR2 SYDVKM, per germline. The CDR3 runs to 20 residues. V shed 2 bases and J 0 bases; nucleotides not matched to a gene: 11. The CDR3 spells CASSLKASGRAGLAKNIQYF. DNA of the CDR3: TGTGCCAGCAGTTTAAAGGCTAGCGGGAGGGCCGGGCTAGCCAAAAACATTCAGTACTTC.

This clonotype was recorded a few times. The chain carries TRBV19 and TRBJ2-1; 10 positions match TRBD1. Germline assignment: CDR1 LNHDA and CDR2 SQIVND (reference sequence). The CDR3 loop spans 14 amino acids. The V and J ends lost 6 bases and 4 bases, in that order; junction bases with no gene match: 3. CDR3 residues: CASRGTGEYNEQFF. DNA for the CDR3: TGTGCCAGTAGAGGGACAGGGGAATACAATGAGCAGTTCTTC.

The chain employs TRBV20-1 and TRBJ2-4, with TRBD1 matching 7 bases. Germline V gene sequence: CDR1 DFQATT, CDR2 SNEGSKA (reference sequence). CDR3 length equals 15 residues. J gave up 0 bases and V 2 bases, and 4 bases lay outside the gene matches. CDR3 sequence (DNA): TGCAGTGCTAGACGACAGGGAATAGCCAAAAACATTCAGTACTTC. This sequence encodes CSARRQGIAKNIQYF.

This clonotype was detected once. The rearrangement joins TRBV28 to TRBJ1-1, with D possibly TRBD1 on 5 matching bases. Per the germline V gene, CDR1 is MDHEN and CDR2 is SYDVKM. The CDR3 runs 16 residues. The V and J ends lost 4 bases and 2 bases respectively, with 17 bases between them. CDR3 nucleotide sequence: TGTGCCAGCAGTTATACCGGGGCATACGCAAACACTGAAGCTTTCTTT. It translates to CASSYTGAYANTEAFF. The variable domain in full, with the rest retrieved from reference TRBV28 and TRBJ1-1, is DVKVTQSSRYLVKRTGEKVFLECVQDMDHENMFWYRQDPGLGLRLIYFSYDVKMKEKGDIPEGYSVSREKKERFSLILESASTNQTSMYLCASSYTGAYANTEAFFGQGTRLTVV.

The rearrangement uses TRBV7-2 and TRBJ1-2; 10 bases agree with TRBD1. J gave up 8 bases and V 2 bases, and 8 bases lay outside the gene matches. Germline lookup yields CDR1 SGHTA and CDR2 FQGNSA. The CDR3 is 15 residues long. As DNA, the CDR3 is TGTGCCAGCAGCTTATTATGGGGACAGGGGTACGGCTACACCTTC. Residues: CASSLLWGQGYGYTF.

V is TRBV5-6 and J is TRBJ2-3; 11 bases fit TRBD2. The CDR3 extends over 17 amino acids. The germline V gene has CDR1 SGHDT and CDR2 YYEEEE. J gave up 2 bases and V 3 bases, and 8 bases lay outside the gene matches. The CDR3 sequence is CASSWTTSGSITDTQYF. CDR3 nucleotides: TGTGCCAGCAGCTGGACAACTAGCGGGAGCATCACAGATACGCAGTATTTT.

This chain uses TRBV20-1 with TRBJ2-1; perhaps TRBD2 as D (6 bases). TRBJ2-7 explains the end of the DNA better; the J call may be wrong. This CDR3 contains 14 residues. CDR1 is DFQATT and CDR2 is SNEGSKA in the germline V gene (reference sequence). CDR3 DNA sequence: TGCAGTGCTAGGGGGACTCCGTCCTACAATGAGCAGTACTTC. Amino acids: CSARGTPSYNEQYF.

This clonotype was seen only a few times. This chain uses TRBV28 with TRBJ1-4; D uncertain. CDR1 is MDHEN, CDR2 SYDVKM, per germline. The V end lost 5 bases, the J end lost 7 bases, and 17 bases lay between the germline ends. The CDR3 is made up of 15 amino acids. In DNA, the CDR3 is TGTGCCAGCAGTCTGTTGCGGACTCCGGGTGAAAAACTGTTTTTT. Protein: CASSLLRTPGEKLFF.

This clonotype was detected a few times. The V and J genes are TRBV14 and TRBJ1-1, with TRBD1 as a possible D gene (5 bases). The CDR3 runs 14 residues. V lost 8 bases, J lost 10 bases, and 23 bases lay in between. Looked up from germline, CDR1 is SGHDN and CDR2 is FVKESK. CDR3 residues: CASSRNTAGVGAFF. Written as DNA, the CDR3 is TGTGCCAGCTCCCGAAACACCGCGGGGGTCGGAGCTTTCTTT.

This clonotype was found a few times. This chain uses TRBV25-1 with TRBJ2-3; 12 bases are a match to TRBD2. Per the germline V gene, CDR1 is MGHDK and CDR2 is SYGVNS. V was clipped by 1 base and J by 1 base; unmatched bases: 0. This CDR3 region has 16 residues. The CDR3 DNA follows: TGTGCCAGCAGTGAATGGACTAGCGGGGGCACAGATACGCAGTATTTT. Protein: CASSEWTSGGTDTQYF. The entire variable domain, with the rest obtained from reference TRBV25-1 and TRBJ2-3, is as follows: EADIYQTPRYLVIGTGKKITLECSQTMGHDKMYWYQQDPGMELHLIHYSYGVNSTEKGDLSSESTVSRIRTEHFPLTLESARPSHTSQYLCASSEWTSGGTDTQYFGPGTRLTVL.